These T cell receptor beta chains were read from a single sample in a study of post-analysis software for immune sequencing data. A single record per CDR3 protein comes from TCRdb applying MiXCR to the PCR reads. This table has approximately 730,000 distinct CDR3 sequences, under 60% appearing once. The sample comprised blood. The receptors originated from a girl aged 5-17 years with multiple sclerosis. Both conserved end residues are part of each CDR3. Fields, in order: D gene, CDR3 length, clone size, J gene, V gene, CDR3 protein, CDR3 DNA. The D gene is left open where the match is weak. A row's size may be missing; if present it is once, few, many or a size class.

>NA|15|NA|TRBJ2-1|TRBV6-6
CASSYPGSNYNEQFF
TGTGCCAGCAGTTACCCCGGGAGTAACTACAATGAGCAGTTCTTC
>NA|17|NA|TRBJ1-2|TRBV15
CATSRGSGPSGNYGYTF
TGTGCCACCAGCAGAGGCTCGGGACCGTCGGGGAACTATGGCTACACCTTC
>TRBD1|13|NA|TRBJ1-1|TRBV6-5
CASTRQGNTEAFF
TGTGCCAGCACCAGACAGGGGAACACTGAAGCTTTCTTT
>TRBD2|17|NA|TRBJ2-1|TRBV7-9
CASSFMLPASGRLEQFF
TGTGCCAGCAGCTTTATGTTACCGGCTAGCGGGAGACTTGAGCAGTTCTTC
>TRBD2|15|few|TRBJ2-7|TRBV29-1
CSVEGGTSGDYEQYF
TGCAGCGTTGAAGGAGGGACTAGCGGCGACTACGAGCAGTACTTC
>NA|16|few|TRBJ2-1|TRBV5-1
CASSPRGGPVYNEQFF
TGCGCCAGCAGCCCCCGGGGCGGGCCGGTTTACAATGAGCAGTTCTTC
>TRBD2|14|NA|TRBJ2-7|TRBV20-1
CSARILAGGYEQYF
TGCAGTGCTAGGATACTAGCGGGAGGTTACGAGCAGTACTTC
>NA|15|NA|TRBJ1-5|TRBV2
CASSAQRASNQPQHF
TGTGCCAGCAGTGCCCAGCGGGCTAGCAATCAGCCCCAGCATTTT
>NA|18|NA|TRBJ2-7|TRBV28
CASSLLRDSNQNSYEQYF
TGTGCCAGCAGTTTATTAAGGGACTCAAACCAGAACTCCTACGAGCAGTACTTC
>TRBD1|15|few|TRBJ1-2|TRBV27
CASSLPGTGRSGYTF
TGTGCCAGCAGTTTGCCCGGGACAGGGAGAAGTGGCTACACCTTC
>TRBD2|15|NA|TRBJ2-5|TRBV10-3
CAISDGRGLGGEQYF
TGTGCCATCAGTGATGGTAGGGGACTAGGAGGGGAGCAGTACTTC
>NA|15|NA|TRBJ2-5|TRBV24-1
CATSDPDSIQETQYF
TGTGCCACCAGTGATCCGGACAGTATCCAAGAGACCCAGTACTTC
>TRBD2|15|once|TRBJ2-7|TRBV4-2
CASSQEEREQYEQYF
TGTGCCAGCAGCCAAGAGGAGCGGGAGCAGTACGAGCAGTACTTC
>TRBD1|16|few|TRBJ2-1|TRBV7-2
CASSPRRQGGYNEQFF
TGTGCCAGCAGCCCACGGAGACAGGGGGGCTACAATGAGCAGTTCTTC
>NA|13|few|TRBJ2-7|TRBV7-8
CASTRPSSYEQYF
TGTGCCAGCACCCGACCGAGCTCCTACGAGCAGTACTTC
>TRBD1|16|NA|TRBJ2-7|TRBV20-1
CSARRSTGTGDYEQYF
TGCAGTGCTAGACGCTCAACCGGGACAGGGGACTACGAGCAGTACTTC
>TRBD1|13|NA|TRBJ1-5|TRBV20-1
CSAIDRGGQPQHF
TGCAGTGCTATAGACAGGGGAGGTCAGCCCCAGCATTTT
>NA|15|NA|TRBJ1-5|TRBV28
CASSLLTMANQPQHF
TGTGCCAGCAGTTTGCTGACAATGGCGAATCAGCCCCAGCATTTT
>TRBD1|14|NA|TRBJ1-2|TRBV7-2
CASSQAGRGHGYTF
TGTGCCAGCAGCCAAGCGGGTAGGGGGCATGGCTACACCTTC
>NA|18|once|TRBJ2-1|TRBV5-1
CASSSLPSGHQSYNEQFF
TGCGCCAGCAGCTCGCTACCCAGCGGCCACCAATCCTACAATGAGCAGTTCTTC
>NA|11|NA|TRBJ1-2|TRBV20-1
CSTREVVGYTF
TGCAGTACTAGGGAGGTAGTAGGCTACACCTTC
>TRBD2|16|few|TRBJ2-3|TRBV15
CATSRERRLAGDPQYF
TGTGCCACCAGCAGAGAGAGACGACTAGCGGGAGACCCGCAGTATTTT
>TRBD1|15|few|TRBJ1-2|TRBV20-1
CSARNVRQGGDGYTF
TGCAGTGCCAGAAACGTAAGACAGGGGGGCGATGGCTACACCTTC
>NA|15|few|TRBJ2-4|TRBV12-3/TRBV12-4
CASSFAGARGNIQYF
TGTGCCAGCAGTTTTGCGGGGGCGCGTGGAAACATTCAGTACTTC
>NA|13|NA|TRBJ1-2|TRBV7-9
CASSQSVDYGYTF
TGTGCCAGCAGCCAGTCGGTGGACTATGGCTACACCTTC
>TRBD2|23|NA|TRBJ2-4|TRBV11-2
CASSSIRAHGLAGVQASKNIQYF
TGTGCCAGCAGCTCGATCCGGGCGCACGGACTAGCGGGAGTCCAAGCTTCCAAAAACATTCAGTACTTC
>NA|15|few|TRBJ2-7|TRBV5-1
CASSLGHRLSHEQYF
TGCGCCAGCAGCCTCGGACACCGGCTCTCCCACGAGCAGTACTTC
>NA|15|few|TRBJ2-3|TRBV24-1
CATSDSGGGTDTQYF
TGTGCCACCAGTGATTCCGGCGGTGGCACAGATACGCAGTATTTT
>TRBD1|15|NA|TRBJ1-2|TRBV20-1
CSARELGQGVYGYTF
TGCAGTGCTAGAGAACTGGGACAGGGGGTCTATGGCTACACCTTC
>NA|14|NA|TRBJ1-1|TRBV6-1
CASSENRANTEAFF
TGTGCCAGCAGTGAAAACAGAGCCAACACTGAAGCTTTCTTT
>NA|16|few|TRBJ1-2|TRBV4-3
CASSQDEGFGGVGYTF
TGCGCCAGCAGCCAAGATGAGGGGTTCGGGGGGGTTGGCTACACCTTC
>NA|17|NA|TRBJ1-2|TRBV25-1
CASSGRTQSFYNYGHTF
TGTGCCAGCAGTGGAAGGACTCAGAGCTTCTACAACTATGGCCACACCTTC
>TRBD1|18|NA|TRBJ2-7|TRBV20-1
CSARGSGTGRASPYEQYF
TGCAGTGCTAGAGGTTCCGGGACAGGGAGAGCGTCCCCCTACGAGCAGTACTTC
>NA|16|NA|TRBJ2-6|TRBV4-3
CASSQVLGAGANVLTF
TGCGCCAGCAGCCAGGTCCTTGGGGCTGGGGCCAACGTCCTGACTTTC
>NA|13|NA|TRBJ1-2|TRBV10-3
CAISERQSYGHTF
TGTGCCATCAGTGAGCGGCAGTCCTATGGCCACACCTTC
>NA|13|NA|TRBJ2-7|TRBV7-2
CASSFETFYEQYF
TGTGCCAGCAGCTTTGAGACCTTTTACGAGCAGTACTTC
>NA|12|NA|TRBJ2-3|TRBV27
CASRGLEGTQYF
TGTGCCAGCAGGGGGCTTGAGGGTACGCAGTATTTT
>NA|16|NA|TRBJ2-4|TRBV20-1
CSATPLQTRDGVIQYF
TGCAGTGCTACCCCTCTCCAAACCCGTGACGGGGTCATTCAGTACTTC
>NA|14|NA|TRBJ1-1|TRBV7-2
CASSSRRFRGEAFF
TGTGCCAGCAGCTCCCGGCGTTTTCGGGGCGAAGCTTTCTTT
>NA|17|NA|TRBJ2-1|TRBV7-2
CASSRSSGLPLRGEQFF
TGTGCCAGCAGCAGGTCTTCGGGACTCCCATTGAGGGGTGAGCAGTTCTTC
>TRBD2|17|NA|TRBJ2-5|TRBV7-2
CASSFPGGKAAQETQYF
TGTGCCAGCAGCTTCCCGGGGGGTAAGGCCGCTCAAGAGACCCAGTACTTC
>TRBD2|16|many|TRBJ2-7|TRBV7-9
CASSPDRLAGESEQYF
TGTGCCAGCAGCCCAGATAGACTAGCGGGAGAATCCGAGCAGTACTTC
>NA|10|once|TRBJ1-1|TRBV28
CATWGPEAFF
TGTGCCACCTGGGGGCCTGAAGCTTTCTTT
>TRBD2|13|NA|TRBJ2-1|TRBV29-1
CSARTSGSYEQFF
TGCAGCGCTCGGACTAGCGGGAGCTATGAGCAGTTCTTC
>TRBD2|16|NA|TRBJ2-1|TRBV7-2
CASSRRLAGGNIEQFF
TGTGCCAGCAGCCGGCGACTAGCGGGAGGGAACATTGAGCAGTTCTTC
>NA|13|NA|TRBJ2-7|TRBV7-6
CASSPTGMNEQYF
TGTGCCAGCAGCCCGACGGGGATGAACGAGCAGTACTTC